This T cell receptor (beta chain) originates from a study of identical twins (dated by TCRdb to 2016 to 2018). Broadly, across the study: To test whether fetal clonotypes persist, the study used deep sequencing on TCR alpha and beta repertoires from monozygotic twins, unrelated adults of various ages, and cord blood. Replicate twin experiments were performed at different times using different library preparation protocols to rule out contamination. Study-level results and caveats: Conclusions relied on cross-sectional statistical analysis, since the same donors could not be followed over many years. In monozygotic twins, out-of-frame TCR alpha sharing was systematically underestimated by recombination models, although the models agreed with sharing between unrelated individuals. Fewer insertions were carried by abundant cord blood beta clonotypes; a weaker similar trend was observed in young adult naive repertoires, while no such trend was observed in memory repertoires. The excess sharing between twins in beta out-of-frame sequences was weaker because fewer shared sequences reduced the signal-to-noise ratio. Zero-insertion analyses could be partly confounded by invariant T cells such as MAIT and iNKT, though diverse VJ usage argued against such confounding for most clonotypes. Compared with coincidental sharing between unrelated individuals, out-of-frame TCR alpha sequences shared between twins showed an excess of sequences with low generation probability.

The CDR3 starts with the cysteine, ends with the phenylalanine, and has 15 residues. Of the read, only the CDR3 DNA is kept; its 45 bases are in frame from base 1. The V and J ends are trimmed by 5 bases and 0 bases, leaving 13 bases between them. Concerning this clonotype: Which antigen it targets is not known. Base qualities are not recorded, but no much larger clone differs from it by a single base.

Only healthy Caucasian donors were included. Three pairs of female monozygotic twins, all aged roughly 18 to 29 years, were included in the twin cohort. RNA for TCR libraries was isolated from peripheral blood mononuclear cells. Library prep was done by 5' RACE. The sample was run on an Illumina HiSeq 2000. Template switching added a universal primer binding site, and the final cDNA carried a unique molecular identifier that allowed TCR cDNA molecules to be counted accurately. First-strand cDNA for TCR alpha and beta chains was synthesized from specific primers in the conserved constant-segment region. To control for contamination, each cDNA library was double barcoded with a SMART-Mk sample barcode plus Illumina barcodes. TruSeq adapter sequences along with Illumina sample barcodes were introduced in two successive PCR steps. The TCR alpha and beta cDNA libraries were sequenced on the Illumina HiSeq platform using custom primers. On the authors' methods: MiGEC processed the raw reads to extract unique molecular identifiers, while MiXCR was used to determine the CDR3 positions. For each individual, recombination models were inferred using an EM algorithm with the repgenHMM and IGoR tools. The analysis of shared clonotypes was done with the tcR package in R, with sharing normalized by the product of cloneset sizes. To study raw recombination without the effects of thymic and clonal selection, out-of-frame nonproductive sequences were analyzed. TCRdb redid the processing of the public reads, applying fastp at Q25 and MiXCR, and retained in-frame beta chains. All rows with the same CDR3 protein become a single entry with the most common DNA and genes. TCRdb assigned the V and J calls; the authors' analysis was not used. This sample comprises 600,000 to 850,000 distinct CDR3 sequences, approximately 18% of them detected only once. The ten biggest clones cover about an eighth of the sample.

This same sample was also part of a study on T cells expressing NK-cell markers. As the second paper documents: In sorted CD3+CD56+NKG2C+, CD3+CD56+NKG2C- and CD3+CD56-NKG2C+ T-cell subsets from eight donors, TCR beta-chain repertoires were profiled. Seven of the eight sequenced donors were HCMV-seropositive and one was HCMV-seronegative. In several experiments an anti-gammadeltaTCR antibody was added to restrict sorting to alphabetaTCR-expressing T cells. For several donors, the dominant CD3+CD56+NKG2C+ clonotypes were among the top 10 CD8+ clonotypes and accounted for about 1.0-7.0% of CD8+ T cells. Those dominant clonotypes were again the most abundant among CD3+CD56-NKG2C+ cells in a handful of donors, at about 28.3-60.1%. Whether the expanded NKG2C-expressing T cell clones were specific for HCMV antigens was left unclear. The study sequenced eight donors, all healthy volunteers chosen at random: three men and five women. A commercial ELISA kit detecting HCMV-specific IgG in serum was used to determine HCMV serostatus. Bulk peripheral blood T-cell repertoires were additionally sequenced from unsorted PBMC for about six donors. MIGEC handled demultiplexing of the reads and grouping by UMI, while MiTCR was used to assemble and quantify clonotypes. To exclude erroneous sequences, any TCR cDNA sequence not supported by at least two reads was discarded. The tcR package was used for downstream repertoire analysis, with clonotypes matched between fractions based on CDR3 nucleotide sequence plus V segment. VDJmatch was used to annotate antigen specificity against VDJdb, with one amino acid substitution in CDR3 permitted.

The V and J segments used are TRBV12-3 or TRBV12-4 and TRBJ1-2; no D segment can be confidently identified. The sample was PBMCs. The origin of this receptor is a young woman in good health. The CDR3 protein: CASSIVQRANYGYTF. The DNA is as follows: TGTGCCAGCAGTATAGTACAGCGAGCTAACTATGGCTACACCTTC.